This T cell receptor (beta chain) derives from a study of HIV-infected patients and healthy controls. This CDR3 comprises 13 residues. Germline V gene lookup returns CDR1 SGHTA and CDR2 FQGNSA. This clonotype was counted ten times or more. One end of the junction varies from germline; a read error may be responsible. In TCRdb, the 5' RACE reads were re-called with MiXCR into one record per CDR3 protein. The sample has tens of thousands of distinct CDR3 sequences, around 21% seen once. The chain recombines TRBV7-2 with TRBJ1-1; no definite D call. This sequence was found in a human donor in good health. Sequencing was performed on CD4+ T cells from blood. The CDR3 loop reads CSSSLSYRFTAFF. The CDR3 DNA reads TGTTCCAGCAGCTTATCGTATAGGTTCACGGCTTTCTTT.